This passage covers 9 T cell receptor beta chains from one sample sequenced in a study of Tregs in tolerant kidney transplant recipients. The repertoire was sequenced with immunoSEQ multiplex PCR; TCRdb's copy has only in-frame clones and lacks some. The table includes 200,000 to 300,000 clones, approximately 84% detected once. The source material was CD4+ T cells from blood. All receptors come from a human donor in good health.

This chain joins TRBV29-1 and TRBJ1-2, with D perhaps TRBD1 (5 bases). Germline assignment: CDR1 SQVTM and CDR2 ANQGSEA. There are 12 residues in the CDR3. Trimming removed 4 bases at V and 1 base at J, with 7 bases between. Here the CDR3 reads CSVVQVNYGYTF. For the CDR3, the DNA is TGCAGCGTTGTACAGGTTAACTATGGCTACACCTTC. The variable domain in full, completed from reference TRBV29-1 and TRBJ1-2, reads SAVISQKPSRDICQRGTSLTIQCQVDSQVTMMFWYRQQPGQSLTLIATANQGSEATYESGFVIDKFPISRPNLTFSTLTVSNMSPEDSSIYLCSVVQVNYGYTFGSGTRLTVV.

A few counts support this clone. The chain carries TRBV11-3 and TRBJ2-1; maybe TRBD2 (6 bases). Trimming left V 1 base short and J 0 bases short, with 10 bases between. Germline V lookup: CDR1 SGHNT, CDR2 YENEEA. The CDR3 extends over 16 amino acids. The CDR3 coding sequence is TGTGCCAGCAGCTTAGTTGCGGGGAGCTCCTACAATGAGCAGTTCTTC. It translates to CASSLVAGSSYNEQFF.

V is TRBV6-4 and J is TRBJ2-1, with D perhaps TRBD2 (6 bases). Germline V gene data show CDR1 as MRHNA and CDR2 as SNTAGT. This CDR3 spans 16 amino acids. The V gene lost 6 bases and the J gene lost 0 bases, with 15 bases spanning the gap. This CDR3 reads CASSGISGSSYNEQFF. The CDR3 nucleotides are TGTGCCAGCAGCGGGATTAGCGGCTCCTCCTACAATGAGCAGTTCTTC.

The chain joins TRBV5-1 to TRBJ2-3, with D uncertain. Germline V gene data show CDR1 as SGHRS and CDR2 as YFSETQ. Trimming stripped 5 bases from V and 4 bases from J, with 8 bases between. CDR3 length equals 12 residues. The CDR3: CASSHTADTQYF. The CDR3 coding sequence is TGCGCCAGCAGTCACACGGCAGATACGCAGTATTTT.

The chain combines TRBV11-2 with TRBJ2-1, with TRBD2 as a possible D gene (6 bases). This CDR3 has 18 residues. V lost 2 bases to trimming and J lost 0 bases, with 17 bases between them. Germline-derived CDR1 and CDR2 are SGHAT and FQNNGV. Here the CDR3 reads CASSLLGGATSSYNEQFF. The CDR3 DNA follows: TGTGCCAGCAGCTTATTGGGGGGAGCCACGAGCTCCTACAATGAGCAGTTCTTC.

This clone was recorded once. The rearrangement joins TRBV12-5 to TRBJ2-6; D is ambiguous. CDR1 and CDR2 (germline): LGHNT, FRNRAP. Between the trimmed V and J ends, which lost 4 bases and 1 base, there was a span of 5 bases. The CDR3 runs 14 residues. The CDR3 DNA sequence: TGTGCTAGTGGTTCCCCATCTGGGGCCAACGTCCTGACTTTC. Translation gives CASGSPSGANVLTF.

This chain joins TRBV6-1 and TRBJ1-2; the D gene is possibly TRBD1 (5 bases). The CDR3 totals 14 residues. Germline CDR1 and CDR2: MNHNS and SASEGT. Between the trimmed V and J ends, which lost 6 bases and 1 base, there was a span of 12 bases. The CDR3 is CASRPGTLNYGYTF. The CDR3 coding sequence is TGTGCCAGCAGGCCCGGGACGCTTAACTATGGCTACACCTTC.

The chain joins TRBV7-2 to TRBJ2-7; the match to TRBD1 covers 7 bases. The CDR3 sequence is 14 residues long. Trimming at V came to 4 bases and at J to 3 bases, leaving 6 bases not matched to a gene. Germline lookup yields CDR1 SGHTA and CDR2 FQGNSA. The CDR3 protein is CASSYLTGNYEQYF. The CDR3 bases are TGTGCCAGCAGCTACCTGACAGGGAACTACGAGCAGTACTTC.

In regard to this clone: This CDR3 is also generated by other DNA sequences in the sample. The chain has TRBV9 and TRBJ2-3; perhaps TRBD2 as D (6 bases). The CDR3 length is 13 residues. V was clipped by 2 bases and J by 5 bases, with 9 bases between them. Germline CDR1 reads SGDLS; CDR2 reads YYNGEE. This chain's CDR3 is CASSVQGGDTQYF. CDR3 bases: TGTGCCAGCAGCGTCCAGGGAGGAGATACGCAGTATTTT.